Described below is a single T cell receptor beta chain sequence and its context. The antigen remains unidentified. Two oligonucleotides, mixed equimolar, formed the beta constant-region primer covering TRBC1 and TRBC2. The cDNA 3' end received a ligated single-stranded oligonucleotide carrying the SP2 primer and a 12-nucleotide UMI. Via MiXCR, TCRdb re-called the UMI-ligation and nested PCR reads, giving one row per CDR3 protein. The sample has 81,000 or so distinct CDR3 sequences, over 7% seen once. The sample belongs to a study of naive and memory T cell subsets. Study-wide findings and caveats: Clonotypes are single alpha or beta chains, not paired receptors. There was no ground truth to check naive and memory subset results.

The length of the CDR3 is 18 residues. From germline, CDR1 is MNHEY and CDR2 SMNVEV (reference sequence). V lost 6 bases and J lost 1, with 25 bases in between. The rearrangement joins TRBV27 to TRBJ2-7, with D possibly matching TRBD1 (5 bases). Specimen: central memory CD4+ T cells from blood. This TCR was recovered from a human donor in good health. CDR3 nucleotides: TGTGCCAGCAGCCCTACCCGATCGACGTGGGGCCAATCCTACGAGCAGTACTTC. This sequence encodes CASSPTRSTWGQSYEQYF.